Shown below are 24 T cell receptor beta chains from a single sample sequenced in a study of shared clonotypes between healthy human individuals. Assay used: immunoSEQ multiplex PCR; TCRdb lists only in-frame clones, some missing. Found here are around 120,000 clones, approximately 65% of them singletons; the top ten hold approximately 25%. Sequencing used memory CD8+ T cells sorted from blood. The sample's subset: CD45RO+ cells pooled with CCR7-negative TemRA cells. All receptors come from a woman aged 25 to 39 in good health.

The V and J genes are TRBV30 and TRBJ2-7; 14 bases match TRBD2. Trimming took 0 bases from V and 4 from J; bases not matched to a gene: 8. CDR1 GTSNPN and CDR2 SVGIG come from the germline V gene (reference sequence). CDR3 length: 17 residues. The chain's CDR3 is CAWSVAGTSGSRYEQYF. The CDR3 DNA reads TGTGCCTGGAGTGTTGCCGGGACTAGCGGGAGTCGATACGAGCAGTACTTC.

This clone was recorded once. The J gene is TRBJ2-7, the V gene TRBV19; 7 nucleotides agree with TRBD1. The CDR3 runs 15 residues. Germline V gives CDR1 LNHDA, CDR2 SQIVND (reference sequence). J gave up 5 bases and V 5 bases, and 12 bases lay outside the gene matches. As DNA, the CDR3 is TGTGCCAGTAGTGATTCCGGGACAGAGACTAACGAGCAGTACTTC. This gives the protein CASSDSGTETNEQYF.

To note about this clone: This likely reflects a read error, since a far larger clone is one base away. The rearrangement uses TRBV4-1 and TRBJ1-5; D perhaps matches TRBD1 (5 bases). Germline CDR1 and CDR2: MGHRA and YSYEKL. CDR3 length equals 15 residues. The V end lost 4 bases, the J end lost 6 bases, and 16 bases lay between the germline ends. DNA for the CDR3: TGCGCCAGCAGCCCCAGGTGGGGGGTCAGTCAGCCCCAGCATTTT. As protein: CASSPRWGVSQPQHF.

The V gene is TRBV27, the J gene TRBJ1-5, with D perhaps TRBD1 (6 bases). Germline V gives CDR1 MNHEY, CDR2 SMNVEV (reference sequence). V was shortened by 3 bases and J by 14 bases, with 20 bases between the two germline ends. CDR3 size: 14 residues. The CDR3 reads CASSLAGRGPPKHF. CDR3 coding DNA: TGTGCCAGCAGTTTGGCGGGACGGGGGCCACCAAAGCATTTT.

J is TRBJ2-7 and V is TRBV6-5; 7 bases are a match to TRBD1. The CDR3 is made up of 14 amino acids. Looked up from germline, CDR1 is MNHEY and CDR2 is SVGAGI. V gave up 6 bases and J gave up 2 bases; unmatched junction bases: 7. The CDR3 spells CASRSRDRPYEQYF. CDR3 nucleotides: TGTGCCAGCAGGTCACGGGACAGACCCTACGAGCAGTACTTC.

The genes are TRBV19 and TRBJ2-1; the D gene is possibly TRBD2 (6 bases). Trimming cost V 3 bases and J 2 bases, with 17 bases left between them. CDR3 length: 17 residues. Germline V gene data show CDR1 as LNHDA and CDR2 as SQIVND (reference sequence). CDR3 DNA sequence: TGTGCCAGTAGTATCATCGCGGGGCCATCCGCCTACAATGAGCAGTTCTTC. Protein: CASSIIAGPSAYNEQFF.

In regard to this clone: This may be a read error: a much more frequent sequence differs by one nucleotide. The chain couples TRBV30 to TRBJ1-4; 9 nucleotides match TRBD1. CDR1 is GTSNPN and CDR2 is SVGIG in the germline V gene (reference sequence). The CDR3 is 14 amino acids. Trimming took 5 bases from V and 3 from J; bases not matched to a gene: 4. This CDR3 reads CAWGTGGSNEKLFF. The CDR3 nucleotides read TGTGCCTGGGGTACAGGGGGCTCTAATGAAAAACTGTTTTTT.

CDR3 in DNA: TGTGCCAGCAGTGAGAGGACAGATCCAGATACGCAGTATTTT. Protein: CASSERTDPDTQYF. The V gene is TRBV6-1, the J gene TRBJ2-3; TRBD1 might be the D (6 bases). Germline CDR1 reads MNHNS; CDR2 reads SASEGT. This CDR3 has 14 amino acids. Trimming cost V 3 bases and J 4 bases, with 11 bases left between them.

This clone was recorded only once. The chain is built from TRBV28 and TRBJ1-3, with D possibly TRBD1 on 5 matching bases. V lost 5 bases, J lost 10 bases, and 15 bases lay in between. The CDR3 loop spans 13 amino acids. Looked up from germline, CDR1 is MDHEN and CDR2 is SYDVKM. DNA for the CDR3: TGTGCCAGCAGTAGGGGACCTCGGGGGACCATATATTTT. This sequence encodes CASSRGPRGTIYF.

CDR3 residues: CASRPTPLDEQYF. CDR3 sequence (DNA): TGTGCCAGCAGACCTACACCTTTAGACGAGCAGTACTTC. V and J are TRBV7-9 and TRBJ2-5; no reliable D call. The end of the DNA aligns better with TRBJ2-7, so the J call may be wrong. Germline CDR1 reads SEHNR; CDR2 reads FQNEAQ (reference sequence). The CDR3 has 13 residues.

The chain carries TRBV2 and TRBJ2-5; 7 bases fit TRBD2. J was trimmed by 0 bases and V by 4 bases; bases with no gene match: 5. Germline assignment: CDR1 SNHLY and CDR2 FYNNEI. The CDR3 contains 15 residues. CDR3 DNA: TGTGCCAGCAGTGGAATAGCGGGCAACCAAGAGACCCAGTACTTC. Amino acids: CASSGIAGNQETQYF.

The chain links TRBV7-2 to TRBJ2-6, with D hard to call. Germline V gene data show CDR1 as SGHTA and CDR2 as FQGNSA. Deletions cut 3 bases from V and 0 bases from J, with 6 bases between. This CDR3 has 15 residues. The DNA of the CDR3 is TGTGCCAGCAGCTTCCAGCTCTCTGGGGCCAACGTCCTGACTTTC. This translates into CASSFQLSGANVLTF.

The rearrangement uses TRBV19 and TRBJ2-7, with D possibly matching TRBD1 (6 bases). CDR3 length equals 14 residues. Germline V gene sequence: CDR1 LNHDA, CDR2 SQIVND (reference sequence). Trimming left V 7 bases short and J 7 bases short, with 20 bases between. Here the CDR3 reads CASTSRTDAGEQYF. DNA of the CDR3: TGTGCCAGTACCTCCCGGACAGACGCCGGGGAGCAGTACTTC.

This chain joins TRBV25-1 and TRBJ2-1; 15 bases line up with TRBD2. V shed 2 bases and J 1 base; nucleotides not matched to a gene: 3. This CDR3 has 18 amino acids. The germline V gene has CDR1 MGHDK and CDR2 SYGVNS. CDR3 sequence (DNA): TGTGCCAGCAGTGAAGGGACTAGCGGGAGGACTTCCTACAATGAGCAGTTCTTC. It yields the protein CASSEGTSGRTSYNEQFF. Drawing the rest from reference TRBV25-1 and TRBJ2-1, the complete variable domain is EADIYQTPRYLVIGTGKKITLECSQTMGHDKMYWYQQDPGMELHLIHYSYGVNSTEKGDLSSESTVSRIRTEHFPLTLESARPSHTSQYLCASSEGTSGRTSYNEQFFGPGTRLTVL.

The table lists this clone with a few counts. The chain uses TRBV7-3 and TRBJ2-7, with 9 bases fitting TRBD2. The V and J ends lost 6 bases and 5 bases, in that order; junction bases with no gene match: 11. Germline V gene data show CDR1 as SGHTA and CDR2 as FQGTGA. The CDR3 spans 15 residues. The CDR3 loop is CASSPGIAGVNEQYF. The CDR3 nucleotides read TGTGCCAGCAGTCCCGGGATAGCGGGAGTGAACGAGCAGTACTTC.

This clone was seen just once. V and J are TRBV5-1 and TRBJ2-5; D is unresolved. This CDR3 spans 14 amino acids. Germline lookup yields CDR1 SGHRS and CDR2 YFSETQ. Between the trimmed V and J ends, which lost 2 bases and 3 bases, there was a span of 11 bases. CDR3 residues: CASSLSPTEETQYF. CDR3 sequence (DNA): TGCGCCAGCAGCTTATCGCCCACCGAAGAGACCCAGTACTTC.

This clone is a singleton in its sample. The chain employs TRBV7-9 and TRBJ2-1; D perhaps matches TRBD2 (5 bases). Germline V gives CDR1 SEHNR, CDR2 FQNEAQ (reference sequence). Deletions cut 1 base from V and 8 bases from J, with 6 bases between. This CDR3 is 12 amino acids long. For the CDR3, the DNA is TGTGCCAGCAGCTTAGTGGGAGATGAGCAGTTCTTC. Protein: CASSLVGDEQFF.

The chain links TRBV20-1 to TRBJ2-5; a weak D match, TRBD2 (6 bases). The V gene lost 3 bases and the J gene lost 11 bases, with 13 bases spanning the gap. Germline values: CDR1 DFQATT, CDR2 SNEGSKA (reference sequence). The CDR3 totals 11 residues. CDR3 in amino acids: CSARTRFEQYF. CDR3 coding DNA: TGCAGTGCTAGGACTAGGTTTGAGCAGTACTTC.

This chain connects TRBV7-9 to TRBJ1-4, with D perhaps matching TRBD1 (5 bases). Germline CDR1 SEHNR, CDR2 FQNEAQ (reference sequence). Between the trimmed V and J ends, which lost 10 bases and 0 bases, there was a span of 12 bases. This CDR3 is built from 14 residues. Written as DNA, the CDR3 is TGTGCCACGGGGGAGGTTGCAACTAATGAAAAACTGTTTTTT. Amino acids: CATGEVATNEKLFF.

This chain connects TRBV5-5 to TRBJ2-1, with 7 bases identical to TRBD2. CDR3 size: 12 residues. The V gene's germline CDR1 is SGHKS and CDR2 YYEKEE (reference sequence). After removal of 4 bases from V and 8 bases from J, the junction contained 3 bases not matched to a gene. The CDR3, as DNA: TGTGCCAGCAGCACCCTAGCGGATGAGCAGTTCTTC. It is translated as CASSTLADEQFF.

As concerns this clone: A much more abundant neighbour one base away suggests this may be a read error. The chain has TRBV28 and TRBJ1-4, with 7 bases matching TRBD1. V gave up 8 bases and J gave up 0 bases; unmatched junction bases: 12. The CDR3 consists of 17 residues. Germline V CDR1 and CDR2: MDHEN, SYDVKM. CDR3 protein: CASEKQGSAATNEKLFF. The CDR3 DNA reads as TGTGCCAGCGAAAAACAGGGGTCAGCAGCAACTAATGAAAAACTGTTTTTT.

The genes are TRBV11-2 and TRBJ2-7, with 9 bases that match TRBD1. The CDR3 covers 15 residues. Germline V gene sequence: CDR1 SGHAT, CDR2 FQNNGV. V shed 5 bases and J 5 bases; nucleotides not matched to a gene: 10. The chain's CDR3 is CASSPKDRGANEQYF. For the CDR3, the DNA is TGTGCCAGCAGCCCCAAGGACAGGGGTGCCAACGAGCAGTACTTC.

In DNA, the CDR3 is TGTGCCAGCTCACGGACTAGCGGGGTCCCCCGTCGCGAGCAGTACTTC. Its protein product is CASSRTSGVPRREQYF. The J gene is TRBJ2-7, the V gene TRBV12-1; TRBD2, the table's D call, lacks a check against the DNA. TRBV12-1 represents a pseudogene. The CDR3 spans 16 residues.

The chain uses TRBV25-1 and TRBJ2-1, with 7 bases aligning to TRBD1. V was clipped by 3 bases and J by 10 bases; unmatched bases: 0. CDR1 and CDR2 from the germline V gene are MGHDK and SYGVNS. The CDR3 runs 11 residues. The CDR3 reads CASSETGEQFF. The CDR3 bases are TGTGCCAGCAGTGAGACAGGGGAGCAGTTCTTC.